This T cell receptor beta chain was sequenced during a study of blood T cell repertoires in COVID-19. TCRdb's table, derived via immunoSEQ multiplex PCR, lists solely in-frame clones and lacks some. Among 57,000 or so clones, about three quarters were seen once, and the ten largest hold roughly a fifth. The germline V gene encodes CDR1 SNHLY and CDR2 FYNNEI. The CDR3 loop spans 15 amino acids. V lost 7 bases to trimming and J lost 4 bases; unmatched junction nucleotides: 8. The TCR sequence derives from a man between 45 and 60 years old with active or convalescent COVID-19. The chain carries TRBV2 and TRBJ2-3; 10 bases align to TRBD1. The specimen was peripheral blood. The CDR3 loop is CASILGTGAPDTQYF. CDR3 coding DNA: TGTGCCAGCATCTTAGGGACAGGGGCCCCAGATACGCAGTATTTT.